The 28 T cell receptor beta chains listed next were all sequenced from one sample in a study of control samples from healthy donors and cancer patients. The table came from immunoSEQ multiplex PCR; TCRdb's copy has only in-frame clones and leaves some out. The table lists roughly 200,000 clones, 80% to 95% of them singletons, with more than 1.4% in the top ten. Sequencing was carried out using blood. These receptors came from a young man in good health.

This chain joins TRBV5-8 and TRBJ1-2; D uncertain. Deletions cut 4 bases from V and 9 bases from J, with 16 bases between. CDR1 and CDR2 from the germline V gene are SGHTS and YDEGEE. The CDR3 is 13 residues long. The DNA for the CDR3 is TGTGCCAGCAGCCACCGGGCCACTCTTAGCTACACCTTC. Translation gives CASSHRATLSYTF.

The chain recombines TRBV5-1 with TRBJ2-3; 8 bases line up with TRBD1. The germline CDR1 and CDR2 sequences are SGHRS and YFSETQ. V lost 3 bases and J lost 1; bases outside the gene matches: 1. The CDR3 sequence is 14 residues long. The CDR3 sequence is CASSWGQGTDTQYF. For the CDR3, the DNA is TGCGCCAGCAGCTGGGGACAGGGCACAGATACGCAGTATTTT.

The V gene is TRBV3-1 (or the pseudogene TRBV3-2), the J gene TRBJ1-2; D is unresolved. V gave up 3 bases and J gave up 8 bases, with 16 bases separating them. The germline gives CDR1 LGHDT, CDR2 YNNKEL (reference sequence). This CDR3 has 14 residues. CDR3 coding DNA: TGTGCCAGCAGCCATACCCCATCTCCCTTGGGCTACACCTTC. This translates into CASSHTPSPLGYTF.

V and J are TRBV7-3 and TRBJ2-2; tentative D call: TRBD1 (5 bases). Germline-derived CDR1 and CDR2 are SGHTA and FQGTGA. This CDR3 comprises 15 residues. Between the trimmed V and J ends, which lost 5 bases and 6 bases, there was a span of 16 bases. CDR3 in amino acids: CASSPDSLGPGELFF. The CDR3 DNA reads as TGTGCCAGCAGCCCAGACAGCCTTGGGCCCGGGGAGCTGTTTTTT.

The rearrangement joins TRBV2 to TRBJ2-7; 7 positions agree with TRBD1. The CDR3 covers 14 residues. V gave up 2 bases and J gave up 5 bases; unmatched junction bases: 6. Germline CDR1 is SNHLY and CDR2 is FYNNEI. The CDR3: CASSENRGGNEQYF. The CDR3 DNA reads TGTGCCAGCAGTGAAAACAGGGGTGGCAACGAGCAGTACTTC.

This clone appeared once. The rearrangement joins TRBV27 to TRBJ2-7; either TRBD1 or TRBD2 may supply D (5 bases each). V gave up 5 bases and J gave up 0 bases, with 17 bases separating them. CDR1 and CDR2 (germline): MNHEY, SMNVEV (reference sequence). The CDR3 is 16 residues long. The CDR3 region is CASSPETGTASYEQYF. DNA for the CDR3: TGTGCCAGCAGTCCCGAGACCGGGACCGCCTCCTACGAGCAGTACTTC.

This sequence joins TRBV6-2 or TRBV6-3 and TRBJ1-3; unclear D gene. CDR3 length: 14 amino acids. V lost 6 bases and J 2 bases, leaving 11 bases between the germline ends. From germline, CDR1 is MNHEY and CDR2 SVGEGT. CDR3 protein: CASSLTVAGNTIYF. The CDR3, as DNA: TGTGCCAGCAGCCTCACAGTCGCTGGAAACACCATATATTTT.

The rearrangement uses TRBV28 and TRBJ1-6, with TRBD1 matching 9 bases. The CDR3 totals 19 residues. Germline values: CDR1 MDHEN, CDR2 SYDVKM. The V gene end was trimmed by 7 bases and the J gene end by 0 bases; junction bases not matched to a gene: 13. CDR3 amino acids: CASTAPRTGDLSYNSPLHF. CDR3 bases: TGTGCCAGCACCGCTCCCAGGACAGGGGACCTCTCCTATAATTCACCCCTCCACTTT.

The chain couples TRBV18 to TRBJ1-1, with TRBD1 identical over 7 bases. CDR1 is KGHSH, CDR2 LQKENI, per germline. V lost 3 bases, J lost 8 bases, and 0 bases stayed unmatched. The CDR3 length is 11 residues. In DNA form, the CDR3 reads TGTGCCAGCTCACCGGACAGGGAAGCTTTCTTT. This sequence encodes CASSPDREAFF.

V is TRBV3-1 (or the pseudogene TRBV3-2) and J is TRBJ2-3; 9 bases are a match to TRBD2. Germline CDR1 and CDR2: LGHDT and YNNKEL (reference sequence). Unmatched junction bases numbered 8, after V lost 1 base and J lost 6 bases. There are 16 residues in the CDR3. The CDR3 sequence: CASSQGSSGVGDTQYF. CDR3 sequence (DNA): TGTGCCAGCAGCCAAGGGTCTAGCGGGGTCGGCGATACGCAGTATTTT.

The gene calls are TRBV18 and TRBJ2-1; D is unresolved. The ends were cut back, 6 bases at V and 2 bases at J, with 14 bases in the middle. Germline V CDR1 and CDR2: KGHSH, LQKENI. The CDR3 contains 15 residues. The CDR3 DNA sequence: TGTGCCAGCTCGAAGGACCGCTCAACCTACAATGAGCAGTTCTTC. Translation gives CASSKDRSTYNEQFF. Full variable domain (remainder filled in from reference TRBV18 and TRBJ2-1): NAGVMQNPRHLVRRRGQEARLRCSPMKGHSHVYWYRQLPEEGLKFMVYLQKENIIDESGMPKERFSAEFPKEGPSILRIQQVVRGDSAAYFCASSKDRSTYNEQFFGPGTRLTVL.

This clone was observed a few times. The chain recombines TRBV9 with TRBJ1-3; D is perhaps TRBD1 (5 bases). This CDR3 is built from 15 residues. The V gene's germline CDR1 is SGDLS and CDR2 YYNGEE. Trimming removed 3 bases from V and 2 bases from J, with 12 bases in between. CDR3 protein: CASSAKGFPGNTIYF. The CDR3 DNA reads TGTGCCAGCAGCGCAAAGGGGTTTCCTGGAAACACCATATATTTT.

The chain employs TRBV6-5 and TRBJ1-2, with D unclear. Deletions cut 6 bases from V and 4 bases from J, with 6 bases between. This CDR3 has 11 residues. CDR1 MNHEY and CDR2 SVGAGI come from the germline V gene. The CDR3 DNA sequence: TGTGCCAGCAGGTACCTCTATGGCTACACCTTC. Translating gives CASRYLYGYTF.

V and J are TRBV4-1 and TRBJ1-1, with 7 nucleotides matching TRBD1. The CDR3 extends over 14 amino acids. The V gene end was trimmed by 4 bases and the J gene end by 4 bases; junction bases not matched to a gene: 6. The germline V gene has CDR1 MGHRA and CDR2 YSYEKL. In DNA form, the CDR3 reads TGCGCCAGCAGCCCAATAGGGGGCGTCACTGAAGCTTTCTTT. Translating it yields CASSPIGGVTEAFF.

This rearrangement joins TRBV4-1 to TRBJ2-7, with D possibly matching TRBD1 (6 bases). The CDR3 has 16 amino acids. From germline, CDR1 is MGHRA and CDR2 YSYEKL. V was pared by 1 base and J by 3 bases, with 16 bases between. This CDR3 reads CASSQVTGLGHYEQYF. The CDR3 DNA reads TGCGCCAGCAGCCAAGTCACAGGATTGGGACACTACGAGCAGTACTTC.

This sequence joins TRBV29-1 and TRBJ1-5; TRBD1 matches 10 bases. The CDR3 runs 17 residues. Germline V lookup: CDR1 SQVTM, CDR2 ANQGSEA. J was trimmed by 0 bases and V by 4 bases; bases with no gene match: 9. CDR3 DNA sequence: TGCAGCGTTGTACCGGGACAGGGGCTCGATAGCAATCAGCCCCAGCATTTT. This translates into CSVVPGQGLDSNQPQHF.

The chain carries TRBV14 and TRBJ2-1; 14 bases agree with TRBD2. V shed 1 base, J shed 7 bases, and the junction held 6 bases outside the gene matches. There are 17 residues in the CDR3. Germline V gives CDR1 SGHDN, CDR2 FVKESK. The CDR3 is CASSQVLGLAGGNEQFF. CDR3 sequence (DNA): TGTGCCAGCAGCCAAGTTTTAGGACTAGCGGGGGGAAATGAGCAGTTCTTC.

The CDR3 DNA follows: TGTGCCAGCAGCGTAGGAGACCTAAACAATGAGCAGTTCTTC. Translated: CASSVGDLNNEQFF. V is TRBV9 and J is TRBJ2-1; D gene ambiguous. The CDR3 is 14 residues long. The germline gives CDR1 SGDLS, CDR2 YYNGEE. V lost 0 bases to trimming and J lost 5 bases, with 9 bases between them.

The chain joins TRBV5-5 to TRBJ2-5; D may be TRBD1 (5 bases). Trimming stripped 0 bases from V and 2 bases from J, with 8 bases between. The CDR3 spans 14 residues. Germline V lookup: CDR1 SGHKS, CDR2 YYEKEE (reference sequence). CDR3 nucleotide sequence: TGTGCCAGCAGCTTGGGCCAGGGTCAAGAGACCCAGTACTTC. Amino acid sequence: CASSLGQGQETQYF.

The chain combines TRBV27 with TRBJ1-6, with a tentative D call TRBD1 (5 bases). V was clipped by 8 bases and J by 10 bases, with 15 bases between them. Germline V gene lookup returns CDR1 MNHEY and CDR2 SMNVEV (reference sequence). The CDR3 is 13 amino acids. CDR3 coding DNA: TGTGCCAGCGGGGGACTTGCGGGGTCACCCCTCCACTTT. Amino acids: CASGGLAGSPLHF.

The chain links TRBV11-3 to TRBJ2-2; D gene ambiguous. Per germline, CDR1 SGHNT and CDR2 YENEEA. The ends were cut back, 2 bases at V and 6 bases at J, with 19 bases in the middle. This CDR3 is 17 amino acids long. CDR3 bases: TGTGCCAGCAGCTTACGGCCGAACAACCTCTTAGCCGGGGAGCTGTTTTTT. Its translation: CASSLRPNNLLAGELFF. Looking up the rest from reference TRBV11-3 and TRBJ2-2 gives the full variable domain: EAGVVQSPRYKIIEKKQPVAFWCNPISGHNTLYWYLQNLGQGPELLIRYENEEAVDDSQLPKDRFSAERLKGVDSTLKIQPAELGDSAVYLCASSLRPNNLLAGELFFGEGSRLTVL.

This rearrangement joins TRBV5-5 to TRBJ2-6; D might be TRBD1 or TRBD2, each matching 5 bases. The CDR3 has 17 amino acids. V shed 0 bases and J shed 0 bases, with 10 bases lying between them. Germline CDR1 reads SGHKS; CDR2 reads YYEKEE (reference sequence). The CDR3 nucleotides are TGTGCCAGCAGCTTGGTGGTGGGGGTCTCTGGGGCCAACGTCCTGACTTTC. Protein: CASSLVVGVSGANVLTF.

The chain combines TRBV19 with TRBJ1-2; D is uncertain. This CDR3 comprises 14 residues. Looked up from germline, CDR1 is LNHDA and CDR2 is SQIVND (reference sequence). Trimming removed 3 bases from V and 4 bases from J, with 12 bases in between. The CDR3 here is CASSIPQSIYGYTF. The CDR3 region has the DNA TGTGCCAGTAGTATTCCCCAATCCATCTATGGCTACACCTTC. The full variable domain, completed using reference TRBV19 and TRBJ1-2, is DGGITQSPKYLFRKEGQNVTLSCEQNLNHDAMYWYRQDPGQGLRLIYYSQIVNDFQKGDIAEGYSVSREKKESFPLTVTSAQKNPTAFYLCASSIPQSIYGYTFGSGTRLTVV.

The gene calls are TRBV2 and TRBJ2-1; TRBD2 might be the D (7 bases). The V gene's germline CDR1 is SNHLY and CDR2 FYNNEI. Trimming removed 10 bases at V and 4 bases at J, with 17 bases between. The CDR3 is 14 amino acids. The DNA for the CDR3 is TGTGCCATCCCCGAGGGGGGGCGATACAATGAGCAGTTCTTC. This encodes CAIPEGGRYNEQFF.

This clone was observed once. The chain carries TRBV4-1 and TRBJ2-5; 11 bases are shared with TRBD2. The CDR3 contains 16 residues. J was trimmed by 5 bases and V by 2 bases; bases with no gene match: 7. Germline CDR1 and CDR2: MGHRA and YSYEKL. The CDR3 nucleotides are TGCGCCAGCAGCCAATATGTAGCGGGGGGGCTTGAGACCCAGTACTTC. Translating it yields CASSQYVAGGLETQYF.

The CDR3 protein is CASSKGQTSPLHF. The DNA for the CDR3 is TGTGCCAGCAGCAAGGGACAAACTTCACCCCTCCACTTT. This sequence joins TRBV5-4 and TRBJ1-6; D is possibly TRBD1 (6 bases). The CDR3 is 13 amino acids. V dropped 4 bases and J dropped 9 bases, with 11 bases sitting between them. CDR1 is SGHNT, CDR2 YYREEE, per germline (reference sequence).

The V call is TRBV7-3, the J call TRBJ2-3, with 7 positions matching TRBD1. The ends lost 5 bases at V and 4 bases at J; junction bases unmatched: 9. Per the germline V gene, CDR1 is SGHTA and CDR2 is FQGTGA. The CDR3 has 15 residues. The CDR3 here is CASSEMGQGADTQYF. CDR3 nucleotides: TGTGCCAGCAGCGAAATGGGCCAGGGGGCAGATACGCAGTATTTT. Looking up the rest from reference TRBV7-3 and TRBJ2-3 gives the full variable domain: GAGVSQTPSNKVTEKGKYVELRCDPISGHTALYWYRQSLGQGPEFLIYFQGTGAADDSGLPNDRFFAVRPEGSVSTLKIQRTERGDSAVYLCASSEMGQGADTQYFGPGTRLTVL.

The J gene is TRBJ1-1, the V gene TRBV19; tentative D call: TRBD1 (5 bases). V lost 3 bases, J lost 3 bases, and 11 bases lay in between. Germline V lookup: CDR1 LNHDA, CDR2 SQIVND (reference sequence). This CDR3 spans 14 amino acids. The CDR3 is CASSIGTGDTEAFF. The CDR3 bases are TGTGCCAGTAGTATTGGTACGGGGGACACTGAAGCTTTCTTT.